A single sample is the source of the 9 T cell receptor beta chains below, sequenced in a study of T cell responses to AZD1222 COVID-19 vaccine. Sequenced by immunoSEQ multiplex PCR; TCRdb stores in-frame clones only, minus some. The repertoire holds 150,000 or so clones, with 92% as singletons. The source was peripheral blood, collected on day 0 of AZD1222 vaccination. These receptors came from an adult in good health.

V is TRBV23-1 and J is TRBJ2-1; D is uncertain. TRBV23-1 is an open reading frame, and its role is uncertain. Trimming took 10 bases from V and 4 from J, leaving 11 bases between them. This CDR3 is built from 12 residues. DNA of the CDR3: TGCGCCAACAAGGCTCGTTACAATGAGCAGTTCTTC. Its translation is CANKARYNEQFF.

This chain links TRBV5-1 with TRBJ2-7; TRBD1 aligns across 7 bases. The CDR3 covers 14 residues. The ends lost 4 bases at V and 2 bases at J; junction bases unmatched: 6. Germline V CDR1 and CDR2: SGHRS, YFSETQ. The CDR3 spells CASSTRQGPYEQYF. Here the CDR3 DNA reads TGCGCCAGCAGCACTAGACAGGGTCCCTACGAGCAGTACTTC.

V is TRBV2 and J is TRBJ1-2, with 12 bases lining up with TRBD1. The CDR3 is 15 amino acids. Unmatched junction bases numbered 10, after V lost 8 bases and J lost 6 bases. Germline V lookup: CDR1 SNHLY, CDR2 FYNNEI. The DNA for the CDR3 is TGTGCCAGCGTTAGAACCGGGACAGGGGGCAATGGCTACACCTTC. This sequence encodes CASVRTGTGGNGYTF.

The chain recombines TRBV19 with TRBJ1-1; 8 nucleotides match TRBD1. The CDR3 consists of 14 residues. V gave up 5 bases and J gave up 8 bases; unmatched junction bases: 10. Germline CDR1 and CDR2: LNHDA and SQIVND (reference sequence). The CDR3 DNA follows: TGTGCCAGTAGTGCCCAGGACAGGGAGGAGGAAGCTTTCTTT. Translating gives CASSAQDREEEAFF.

The chain has TRBV7-2 and TRBJ1-4; possibly TRBD1 for D (6 bases). Trimming took off 6 bases at V and 0 bases at J, with 8 bases between the two ends. The CDR3 loop spans 14 amino acids. Germline values: CDR1 SGHTA, CDR2 FQGNSA. CDR3 protein: CASSTGPTNEKLFF. CDR3 coding DNA: TGTGCCAGCAGTACAGGGCCAACTAATGAAAAACTGTTTTTT.

The chain carries TRBV30 and TRBJ1-1; D is possibly TRBD1 (6 bases). Trimming cost V 7 bases and J 2 bases, with 20 bases left between them. Germline-derived CDR1 and CDR2 are GTSNPN and SVGIG (reference sequence). The length of the CDR3 is 15 residues. In DNA form, the CDR3 reads TGTGCCTCGACCAACCTCCCGGACAGTAACACTGAAGCTTTCTTT. Its translation is CASTNLPDSNTEAFF.

V is TRBV28 and J is TRBJ2-3; D remains unclear. The CDR3 has 13 residues. Germline CDR1 is MDHEN and CDR2 is SYDVKM. V lost 3 bases, J lost 2 bases, and 6 bases lay in between. The CDR3 loop reads CASSFTDTDTQYF. The CDR3 coding sequence is TGTGCCAGCAGTTTTACAGACACAGATACGCAGTATTTT.

This chain joins TRBV29-1 and TRBJ2-4; a weak D match, TRBD2 (7 bases). V lost 6 bases and J 3 bases, leaving 12 bases between the germline ends. This CDR3 region has 13 residues. The germline V gene has CDR1 SQVTM and CDR2 ANQGSEA. The CDR3 DNA reads TGCAGCGTGCGGGGAGGGGGCAAAAACATTCAGTACTTC. This encodes CSVRGGGKNIQYF.

This clone was observed a single time. This chain links TRBV7-2 with TRBJ2-7, with 9 nucleotides matching TRBD1. Germline-derived CDR1 and CDR2 are SGHTA and FQGNSA. This CDR3 has 15 amino acids. The V segment lost 1 base and the J segment 2 bases; nucleotides outside the gene matches: 3. This CDR3 reads CASSLVGTGTYEQYF. CDR3 nucleotides: TGTGCCAGCAGCTTAGTTGGGACAGGGACCTACGAGCAGTACTTC.